The T cell receptor (beta chain) under discussion was sequenced for a study of human T cells and chemical hapten exposure. Time point reported: patch test 3, about 24 weeks after DPC sensitization. Regarding treatment: therapeutic diphenylcyclopropenone sensitization with weekly scalp DPC. The germline V gene has CDR1 SGDLS and CDR2 YYNGEE. Trimming removed 2 bases at V and 7 bases at J, with 6 bases between. CDR3 length: 12 amino acids. TCRdb itself ran the RACE reads through MiXCR, one entry per CDR3 protein. The sample shows 95,000 to 150,000 distinct CDR3 sequences, approximately 11% of them seen only once.

The chain carries TRBV9 and TRBJ1-4; the D is unclear. The TCR comes from a woman aged 50 to 60 with alopecia areata. Some clones in this sample may be carry-over from other donors' samples. The specimen comprised whole blood, sampled in connection with sensitization to the hapten diphenylcyclopropenone (DPC). The CDR3 loop reads CASSVEGEKLFF. The CDR3, as DNA: TGTGCCAGCAGCGTGGAAGGTGAAAAACTGTTTTTT.